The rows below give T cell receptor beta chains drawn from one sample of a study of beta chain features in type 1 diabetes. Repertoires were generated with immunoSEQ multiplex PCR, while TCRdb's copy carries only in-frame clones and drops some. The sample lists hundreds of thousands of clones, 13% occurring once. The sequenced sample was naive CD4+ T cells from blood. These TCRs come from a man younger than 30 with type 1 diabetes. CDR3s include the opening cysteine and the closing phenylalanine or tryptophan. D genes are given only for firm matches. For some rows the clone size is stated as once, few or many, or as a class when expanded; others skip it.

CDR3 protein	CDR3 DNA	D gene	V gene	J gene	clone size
CASSAPAPDIQYF	TGTGCCAGCAGCGCCCCTGCCCCAGACATTCAGTACTTC	-	TRBV28	TRBJ2-4	few
CASSYEAEIYGYTF	TGTGCCAGCAGCTATGAGGCAGAAATTTATGGCTACACCTTC	-	TRBV7-9	TRBJ1-2	-
CASSISGISNQPQHF	TGTGCCAGTAGTATCTCCGGGATTAGCAATCAGCCCCAGCATTTT	-	TRBV19	TRBJ1-5	-
CAISDLSETEQYF	TGTGCCATCAGTGACCTATCCGAAACCGAGCAGTACTTC	-	TRBV10-3	TRBJ2-7	few
CASSPLGARETQYF	TGTGCCAGCAGCCCCTTAGGGGCCCGGGAGACCCAGTACTTC	-	TRBV14	TRBJ2-5	-
CASSLALRGTGRWKEQYF	TGTGCCAGCAGCTTAGCTCTCCGGGGAACAGGGAGGTGGAAAGAGCAGTACTTC	-	TRBV7-9	TRBJ2-7	-
CASSLGTGIIDEQFF	TGTGCCAGCAGCTTGGGGACCGGGATTATCGATGAGCAGTTCTTC	-	TRBV11-2	TRBJ2-1	few
CASSISGNSQETQYF	TGTGCCAGTAGTATAAGCGGAAACAGCCAAGAGACCCAGTACTTC	-	TRBV19	TRBJ2-5	few
CASSPPGDLNTEAFF	TGTGCCAGCTCACCACCGGGGGACCTGAACACTGAAGCTTTCTTT	-	TRBV18	TRBJ1-1	-
CASSDLGTGVSGELFF	TGTGCCAGCAGTGACCTAGGGACAGGGGTTTCCGGGGAGCTGTTTTTT	TRBD1	TRBV2	TRBJ2-2	-
CAIGQANTGELFF	TGTGCCATCGGACAAGCGAACACCGGGGAGCTGTTTTTT	-	TRBV10-3	TRBJ2-2	-
CASSLSEDTEAFF	TGTGCCAGCAGCTTATCGGAGGACACTGAAGCTTTCTTT	-	TRBV7-7	TRBJ1-1	-
CASSLTGTGQAKNIQYF	TGTGCCAGCAGCTTGACCGGGACAGGGCAAGCCAAAAACATTCAGTACTTC	TRBD1	TRBV11-3	TRBJ2-4	-
CASKADANYGYTF	TGTGCCAGCAAGGCAGATGCTAACTATGGCTACACCTTC	-	TRBV2	TRBJ1-2	few
CSVAPRGRNTEAFF	TGCAGCGTTGCCCCCAGGGGGAGGAACACTGAAGCTTTCTTT	TRBD1	TRBV29-1	TRBJ1-1	few
CASSLVEVQVYEQYF	TGTGCCAGCAGCTTAGTTGAGGTACAGGTGTACGAGCAGTACTTC	-	TRBV7-2	TRBJ2-7	few
CASRLGQGEMEELFF	TGTGCCAGTAGGCTGGGACAGGGCGAAATGGAGGAGCTGTTTTTT	TRBD1	TRBV19	TRBJ2-2	-
CASSPGSNQPQHF	TGTGCCAGCAGTCCCGGGAGCAATCAGCCCCAGCATTTT	-	TRBV7-2	TRBJ1-5	-
CASSHDGRGGSEKLFF	TGCGCCAGCAGCCACGATGGGCGGGGTGGGAGTGAAAAACTGTTTTTT	-	TRBV4-1	TRBJ1-4	-
CASSQEGGSSYGYTF	TGCGCCAGCAGCCAAGAAGGAGGCAGCTCCTATGGCTACACCTTC	-	TRBV4-1	TRBJ1-2	few
CASRPNTEAFF	TGTGCCAGCAGGCCGAACACTGAAGCTTTCTTT	-	TRBV6-6	TRBJ1-1	-
CSASNTEAFF	TGCAGTGCTTCAAACACTGAAGCTTTCTTT	-	TRBV20-1	TRBJ1-1	few
CATSRDRDQGGNSPLHF	TGTGCCACCAGCAGAGATCGGGATCAGGGAGGGAATTCACCCCTCCACTTT	-	TRBV15	TRBJ1-6	-
CASTLGSYEQYF	TGTGCCAGCACCCTGGGGTCTTACGAGCAGTACTTC	-	TRBV2	TRBJ2-7	-
CASSPTTSSTEAFF	TGTGCCAGCTCACCCACGACAAGTTCCACTGAAGCTTTCTTT	-	TRBV18	TRBJ1-1	-
CASSLAGVGDNQPQHF	TGTGCCAGCAGCTTAGCTGGTGTAGGGGACAATCAGCCCCAGCATTTT	-	TRBV7-9	TRBJ1-5	few
CASRLNSDEQFF	TGTGCCAGCAGACTTAACAGCGATGAGCAGTTCTTC	-	TRBV2	TRBJ2-1	few
CASSAGGNTGELFF	TGCGCCAGCAGTGCGGGCGGGAACACCGGGGAGCTGTTTTTT	-	TRBV10-1	TRBJ2-2	-
CASRARGGAGNQPQHF	TGTGCCAGCAGGGCAAGGGGCGGGGCGGGCAATCAGCCCCAGCATTTT	-	TRBV2	TRBJ1-5	-
CASSPLGGYSGNTIYF	TGCGCCAGCAGCCCCCTCGGCGGGTACTCTGGAAACACCATATATTTT	-	TRBV4-1	TRBJ1-3	few
CASSFYQDEQYF	TGTGCCAGCAGCTTTTATCAGGACGAGCAGTACTTC	-	TRBV7-9	TRBJ2-7	few
CASSEVLRGTEQYF	TGTGCCAGCAGTGAAGTTTTGAGAGGGACCGAGCAGTACTTC	-	TRBV2	TRBJ2-7	few
CASSLAIGAGIYEQYF	TGTGCCAGCAGCTTAGCGATCGGGGCAGGGATCTACGAGCAGTACTTC	-	TRBV7-9	TRBJ2-7	-
CAWTGGTGGSYTF	TGTGCCTGGACCGGCGGGACAGGGGGGAGCTACACCTTC	TRBD1	TRBV30	TRBJ1-2	-
CASSLEGETQYF	TGCGCCAGCAGCTTGGAAGGGGAGACCCAGTACTTC	-	TRBV5-1	TRBJ2-5	-
CASSQPTRDSSYEQYF	TGCGCCAGCAGCCAACCGACGCGGGACTCGAGCTACGAGCAGTACTTC	-	TRBV4-1	TRBJ2-7	few
CAISGQPSGQPQHF	TGTGCCATCAGTGGACAGCCTTCGGGTCAGCCCCAGCATTTT	-	TRBV10-3	TRBJ1-5	-
CASSQDRGTVNNEQFF	TGTGCCAGCAGCCAAGATAGGGGGACAGTCAACAATGAGCAGTTCTTC	TRBD1	TRBV14	TRBJ2-1	few
CASSRPTAGGPREQYF	TGTGCCAGCTCCCGGCCAACAGCGGGGGGGCCTCGCGAGCAGTACTTC	TRBD2	TRBV18	TRBJ2-7	few
CASSLTGTYNNEQFF	TGTGCCAGCAGCCTTACCGGGACTTACAACAATGAGCAGTTCTTC	-	TRBV7-3	TRBJ2-1	few
CASSLGLAGEQFF	TGTGCCAGCTCACTCGGACTAGCGGGCGAGCAGTTCTTC	TRBD2	TRBV18	TRBJ2-1	few
CASTKGRETQYF	TGTGCCAGCACGAAGGGGAGAGAGACCCAGTACTTC	-	TRBV6-1	TRBJ2-5	few
CASSLDQETQYF	TGTGCCAGCAGCTTAGACCAAGAGACCCAGTACTTC	-	TRBV11-2	TRBJ2-5	few
CSAYAGGGYTF	TGCAGTGCTTATGCGGGGGGCGGCTACACCTTC	-	TRBV20-1	TRBJ1-2	few
CASSSGLPGANVLTF	TGCGCCAGCAGCTCGGGACTGCCTGGGGCCAACGTCCTGACTTTC	-	TRBV5-1	TRBJ2-6	-
CASSAMGRAITGELFF	TGTGCCAGCAGTGCAATGGGCAGGGCGATCACCGGGGAGCTGTTTTTT	-	TRBV28	TRBJ2-2	-